These 16 T cell receptor beta chains share one sample of origin, sequenced in a study of HIV-infected patients and healthy controls (dated by TCRdb to the mid-2010s). Preparation of the library involved 5' RACE. The run used an Illumina MiSeq. TCRdb reprocessing: public reads trimmed at Q25 with fastp, clones called with MiXCR, in-frame beta chains kept. Every CDR3 protein is listed once, alongside the most common genes and DNA of its rows. For this sample the table gives about 18,000 distinct CDR3 sequences, of which less than 20% were detected only once. The leading ten clones occupy 33% of the sample. The sequencing input was CD8+ T cells from blood. The receptors stem from a human donor in good health.

Many counts were recorded for this clonotype. The rearrangement links TRBV6-4 to TRBJ2-1; possible D gene TRBD1, 6 bases. CDR3 length: 15 amino acids. CDR1 and CDR2 (germline): MRHNA, SNTAGT. Trimming stripped 6 bases from V and 8 bases from J, with 20 bases between. In DNA, the CDR3 is TGTGCCAGCAGCCCCTTCTCGGGATCAGGGGATGAGCAGTTCTTC. It encodes CASSPFSGSGDEQFF.

The sample holds many counts of this clonotype. J is TRBJ2-5 and V is TRBV30; unclear D gene. The CDR3 extends over 13 amino acids. Germline-derived CDR1 and CDR2 are GTSNPN and SVGIG (reference sequence). V lost 0 bases, J lost 5 bases, and 10 bases lay in between. CDR3 DNA sequence: TGTGCCTGGAGTGTATCGACGAGGGAGACCCAGTACTTC. Its translation: CAWSVSTRETQYF.

In its sample, this clonotype was seen many times. The chain links TRBV5-1 to TRBJ2-1; D remains ambiguous. The germline V gene has CDR1 SGHRS and CDR2 YFSETQ. Trimming removed 4 bases from V and 9 bases from J, with 20 bases in between. The CDR3 is 15 residues long. The CDR3 reads CASSPHAGPGGEQFF. As DNA, the CDR3 is TGCGCCAGCAGCCCACACGCTGGTCCGGGTGGTGAGCAGTTCTTC.

This clonotype was counted between two and nine times. The V gene is TRBV25-1, the J gene TRBJ2-2; no clear D. Deletions cut 3 bases from V and 4 bases from J, with 24 bases between. The CDR3 is made up of 19 amino acids. Germline CDR1 and CDR2: MGHDK and SYGVNS. The CDR3: CASSDSAKVPPAVTGELFF. The CDR3 DNA is TGTGCCAGCAGTGACTCAGCCAAGGTCCCACCGGCCGTCACCGGGGAGCTGTTTTTT.

This rearrangement joins TRBV20-1 to TRBJ1-1, with D maybe TRBD1 (5 bases). Per the germline V gene, CDR1 is DFQATT and CDR2 is SNEGSKA (reference sequence). Trimming removed 6 bases at V and 5 bases at J, with 7 bases between. CDR3 size: 10 residues. The CDR3 protein is CSAGGTEAFF. CDR3 in DNA: TGCAGTGCCGGGGGGACTGAAGCTTTCTTT.

V gene TRBV5-6 combines with J gene TRBJ2-1; 7 positions match TRBD2. Germline V lookup: CDR1 SGHDT, CDR2 YYEEEE. The CDR3 consists of 19 residues. V lost 0 bases and J lost 0; bases outside the gene matches: 12. As DNA, the CDR3 is TGTGCCAGCAGCTTGGCGGTGTTAGCGGGTCTTAGCTCCTACAATGAGCAGTTCTTC. Amino acids: CASSLAVLAGLSSYNEQFF.

This clonotype appeared a few times. This chain links TRBV30 with TRBJ1-1; TRBD1 might be the D (6 bases). The CDR3 length is 16 residues. The germline V and J ends were trimmed by 0 bases and 0 bases, with 14 bases remaining between them. The V gene's germline CDR1 is GTSNPN and CDR2 SVGIG (reference sequence). Here the CDR3 DNA reads TGTGCCTGGAGTGTATGGCCCCAGGGGATGAACACTGAAGCTTTCTTT. This encodes CAWSVWPQGMNTEAFF.

The CDR3: CASSLDFASYNEQFF. CDR3 sequence (DNA): TGTGCCAGCAGCTTGGACTTCGCCTCCTACAATGAGCAGTTCTTC. The chain combines TRBV7-9 with TRBJ2-1; D is possibly TRBD2 (5 bases). CDR1 and CDR2 from the germline V gene are SEHNR and FQNEAQ (reference sequence). This CDR3 spans 15 amino acids. Trimming stripped 3 bases from V and 0 bases from J, with 9 bases between.

This chain uses TRBV12-3 or TRBV12-4 with TRBJ2-1, with D unclear. With 1 base removed from V and 0 bases from J, the gap between germline ends came to 16 bases. CDR3 size: 18 residues. Here the CDR3 reads CASSLVYAQKVSYNEQFF. DNA for the CDR3: TGTGCCAGCAGTTTAGTTTACGCGCAGAAAGTCTCCTACAATGAGCAGTTCTTC.

The rearrangement joins TRBV29-1 to TRBJ2-5; the match to TRBD2 covers 13 bases. From germline, CDR1 is SQVTM and CDR2 ANQGSEA. V was pared by 3 bases and J by 1 base, with 14 bases of the junction left unmatched. CDR3 size: 19 residues. CDR3 region: CSVEGVKGLAGRSQETQYF. The CDR3 bases are TGCAGCGTTGAGGGGGTTAAGGGACTAGCGGGACGCTCCCAAGAGACCCAGTACTTC.

This clonotype was seen ten or more times. The V call is TRBV29-1, the J call TRBJ1-2; 11 positions match TRBD1. V was clipped by 8 bases and J by 2 bases; unmatched bases: 7. The CDR3 spans 14 residues. CDR1 SQVTM and CDR2 ANQGSEA come from the germline V gene. CDR3 protein: CSLRGQGENYGYTF. CDR3 coding DNA: TGCAGCCTTAGGGGACAGGGGGAGAACTATGGCTACACCTTC.

In this sample, this clonotype turned up a few times. This chain joins TRBV6-6 and TRBJ1-5; no firm D call. Trimming shortened V by 6 bases and J by 4 bases, and 16 bases separated the two germline ends. CDR3 length: 15 amino acids. Germline V gives CDR1 MNHNY, CDR2 SVGAGI (reference sequence). CDR3 DNA sequence: TGTGCCAGCAGCTCACATGACATATTTAATCAGCCCCAGCATTTT. Translation: CASSSHDIFNQPQHF.

The genes are TRBV4-1 and TRBJ2-7, with 7 bases matching TRBD1. Germline loops: CDR1 MGHRA, CDR2 YSYEKL. The junction had 8 bases not matched to a gene; V was cut back by 1 base and J by 2 bases. The CDR3 covers 16 residues. Here the CDR3 reads CASSQAQTGYAYEQYF. The CDR3 DNA reads TGCGCCAGCAGCCAAGCCCAGACAGGGTACGCCTACGAGCAGTACTTC.

The rearrangement links TRBV11-2 to TRBJ2-4; the D is unclear. From germline, CDR1 is SGHAT and CDR2 FQNNGV. The CDR3 is made up of 14 amino acids. V was trimmed by 3 bases and J by 0 bases, leaving 6 bases between them. In nucleotides, the CDR3 is TGTGCCAGCAGCTTGGCACTAGCCAAAAACATTCAGTACTTC. The encoded protein is CASSLALAKNIQYF.

This clonotype showed up just a few times. The rearrangement uses TRBV21-1 and TRBJ2-5; TRBD1 is the table's D call and was not checked against the DNA. TRBV21-1 is a documented pseudogene. This CDR3 contains 18 residues. The CDR3 nucleotides read TGTGCCAGCAGCAAAGAAGGGGGGGAAATGGACTACCAAGAGACCCAGTACTTC. It codes for CASSKEGGEMDYQETQYF.

In this sample, this clonotype turned up many times. The chain has TRBV20-1 and TRBJ2-1; the match to TRBD2 covers 10 bases. Germline loops: CDR1 DFQATT, CDR2 SNEGSKA (reference sequence). The CDR3 has 15 amino acids. V gave up 0 bases and J gave up 10 bases; unmatched junction bases: 9. For the CDR3, the DNA is TGCAGTGCTAGAGATAGGACTAGCGGACCCGAGGAGCAGTTCTTC. As protein: CSARDRTSGPEEQFF.